The 20 T cell receptor beta chains presented below share a single source sample, sequenced in a study of T-cell memory formation after mild COVID-19 (dated by TCRdb to 2020 to 2023). The method was 5' RACE. Sequencing instrument: Illumina NovaSeq 6000. TCRdb ran its own pipeline on the public reads, namely fastp trimming at Q25 and MiXCR clone calling, and kept in-frame beta chains. Rows matching on CDR3 protein sequence are summarized as one entry with the most common DNA and genes. The sample has 250,000 to 350,000 distinct CDR3 sequences on record, about 17% of them singletons. Of the sample, roughly 24% is held by the ten largest clones. Sequenced input: PBMCs or a T cell subset sorted from them (not recorded which). All receptors derive from a man between 18 and 29 years old who had mild COVID-19 (a few samples of this study predate the infection). The sample titles of this study are shuffled in the database, so cell type and time point are left out; the donor was told from shared clones.

The genes are TRBV12-3 or TRBV12-4 and TRBJ2-3, with TRBD2 matching 10 bases. The CDR3 is 15 amino acids. Unmatched junction bases numbered 4, after V lost 6 bases and J lost 1 base. The chain's CDR3 is CASRTSGGGTDTQYF. CDR3 DNA: TGTGCCAGCAGAACAAGCGGGGGGGGCACAGATACGCAGTATTTT.

This chain links TRBV5-1 with TRBJ2-2, with D possibly matching TRBD1 (6 bases). Per the germline V gene, CDR1 is SGHRS and CDR2 is YFSETQ. Trimming cost V 3 bases and J 3 bases, with 18 bases left between them. This CDR3 has 17 residues. The CDR3 sequence is CASSSHRVDAYTGELFF. As DNA, the CDR3 is TGCGCCAGCAGCTCTCACAGGGTCGACGCCTACACCGGGGAGCTGTTTTTT.

CDR3 in amino acids: CASSLLAGGPGETQYF. The CDR3, as DNA: TGTGCCAGCAGTTTACTAGCGGGGGGGCCTGGGGAGACCCAGTACTTC. The chain combines TRBV27 with TRBJ2-5, with 12 bases identical to TRBD2. There are 16 residues in the CDR3. Germline-derived CDR1 and CDR2 are MNHEY and SMNVEV (reference sequence). The junction had 6 bases not matched to a gene; V was cut back by 2 bases and J by 5 bases.

This clonotype was detected many times. The rearrangement links TRBV7-8 to TRBJ2-2; 10 nucleotides match TRBD2. Looked up from germline, CDR1 is SGHVS and CDR2 is FQNEAQ. Unmatched junction bases numbered 4, after V lost 2 bases and J lost 7 bases. This CDR3 region has 15 residues. The CDR3 nucleotides read TGTGCCAGCAGCTTATCTAGCGGGGGTGTCGGGGAGCTGTTTTTT. Protein product: CASSLSSGGVGELFF.

J is TRBJ2-7 and V is TRBV5-8; 7 bases fit TRBD1. Unmatched junction bases numbered 5, after V lost 3 bases and J lost 5 bases. Germline values: CDR1 SGHTS, CDR2 YDEGEE. The CDR3 runs 13 residues. Here the CDR3 reads CASSYYRGHEQYF. The CDR3 DNA is TGTGCCAGCAGCTACTACAGGGGCCACGAGCAGTACTTC.

The rearrangement links TRBV6-5 to TRBJ1-4; tentative D call: TRBD1 (6 bases). CDR3 length equals 14 residues. The V gene's germline CDR1 is MNHEY and CDR2 SVGAGI. Deletions cut 5 bases from V and 8 bases from J, with 15 bases between. CDR3 sequence: CASSRTASGEKLFF. CDR3 DNA: TGTGCCAGCAGTCGGACAGCTTCGGGGGAAAAACTGTTTTTT.

This clonotype turned up a few times. The genes are TRBV6-2 or TRBV6-3 and TRBJ1-4; D is unclear. V lost 2 bases and J 12 bases, leaving 13 bases between the germline ends. Germline V CDR1 and CDR2: MNHEY, SVGEGT. The CDR3 covers 13 residues. The CDR3 region is CASSYAVRRELFF. The CDR3 DNA is TGTGCCAGCAGTTACGCGGTTAGGAGGGAACTGTTTTTT.

CDR3 loop: CSASAQGAVEQYF. In DNA, the CDR3 is TGCAGTGCTAGTGCACAGGGGGCGGTCGAGCAGTACTTC. The gene calls are TRBV20-1 and TRBJ2-7, with 9 bases aligning to TRBD1. Germline lookup yields CDR1 DFQATT and CDR2 SNEGSKA (reference sequence). The CDR3 sequence is 13 residues long. The J segment lost 6 bases and the V segment lost 3 bases, leaving 6 bases of the junction unmatched.

This sequence joins TRBV20-1 and TRBJ2-5; D is unresolved. The CDR3 has 13 amino acids. Trimming removed 3 bases from V and 4 bases from J, with 12 bases in between. Germline assignment: CDR1 DFQATT and CDR2 SNEGSKA (reference sequence). CDR3 residues: CSARVSSGETQYF. The CDR3 DNA follows: TGCAGTGCTAGGGTGTCTAGTGGAGAGACCCAGTACTTC.

The chain carries TRBV7-8 and TRBJ2-1, with D tentatively TRBD1 (6 bases). V was cut by 3 bases and J by 9 bases, with 12 bases left in between. This CDR3 contains 13 residues. The germline CDR1 and CDR2 sequences are SGHVS and FQNEAQ. The chain's CDR3 is CASSLGAGFEQFF. The CDR3 DNA follows: TGTGCCAGCAGCTTGGGGGCAGGGTTTGAGCAGTTCTTC.

The chain uses TRBV9 and TRBJ2-3; 8 bases line up with TRBD2. The CDR3 is 15 amino acids. The V and J ends lost 4 bases and 6 bases, in that order; junction bases with no gene match: 10. Germline V lookup: CDR1 SGDLS, CDR2 YYNGEE. DNA of the CDR3: TGTGCCAGCAGCTCGGGACTAGGGATGTTGGATACGCAGTATTTT. It is translated as CASSSGLGMLDTQYF.

This chain uses TRBV11-1 with TRBJ1-2; weak D call: TRBD1 (6 bases). The CDR3 consists of 16 residues. The V end was cut by 5 bases, the J end by 5 bases, with 21 bases between. Germline-derived CDR1 and CDR2 are SGHAT and FQDESV (reference sequence). This CDR3 is CASSGHTPIQGYGYTF. The CDR3 coding sequence is TGTGCCAGCAGCGGCCACACTCCAATCCAGGGGTATGGCTACACCTTC. The variable domain in full, completed from reference TRBV11-1 and TRBJ1-2, reads EAEVAQSPRYKITEKSQAVAFWCDPISGHATLYWYRQILGQGPELLVQFQDESVVDDSQLPKDRFSAERLKGVDSTLKIQPAELGDSAMYLCASSGHTPIQGYGYTFGSGTRLTVV.

The rearrangement joins TRBV6-1 to TRBJ2-1, with 14 bases fitting TRBD2. This CDR3 comprises 16 residues. Trimming at V came to 8 bases and at J to 9 bases, leaving 12 bases not matched to a gene. The germline CDR1 and CDR2 sequences are MNHNS and SASEGT. Here the CDR3 reads CASVVLWTSGGSEQFF. CDR3 in DNA: TGTGCCAGCGTTGTCCTCTGGACTAGCGGGGGGAGTGAGCAGTTCTTC.

The chain combines TRBV12-3 or TRBV12-4 with TRBJ1-6; D might be TRBD1 (5 bases). V was shortened by 7 bases and J by 8 bases, with 9 bases between the two germline ends. This CDR3 contains 12 residues. This CDR3 is CASKGIHSPLHF. In DNA form, the CDR3 reads TGTGCCAGCAAGGGGATTCATTCACCCCTCCACTTT.

Points on this clonotype: A junction end diverges from the germline sequence, so it may reflect a read error. The chain is built from TRBV7-8 and TRBJ2-1; 8 positions agree with TRBD1. CDR3 size: 12 residues. Per the germline V gene, CDR1 is SGHVS and CDR2 is FQNEAQ. CDR3 in amino acids: CASSSPYDRGAF. The CDR3 nucleotides read TGTGCCAGCAGCTCCCCCTACGACAGGGGCGCCTTC. The entire variable domain, with the rest obtained from reference TRBV7-8 and TRBJ2-1, is as follows: GAGVSQSPRYKVAKRGQDVALRCDPISGHVSLFWYQQALGQGPEFLTYFQNEAQLDKSGLPSDRFFAERPEGSVSTLKIQRTQQEDSAVYLCASSSPYDRGAFGPGTRLTVL.

This clonotype came up many times. The chain employs TRBV10-3 and TRBJ1-4; 8 nucleotides align to TRBD1. This CDR3 contains 13 residues. Germline V CDR1 and CDR2: ENHRY, SYGVKD. Losses at the gene ends were 10 bases for V and 7 bases for J; bases not matched to a gene: 8. CDR3 nucleotides: TGTGCCACCAAGACAGGGGACCGTGAAAAACTGTTTTTT. It encodes CATKTGDREKLFF.

This chain uses TRBV4-2 with TRBJ2-3, with TRBD2 matching 7 bases. V trimming: 5 bases; J trimming: 1 base; junction bases outside the gene matches: 6. The germline V gene encodes CDR1 LGHNA and CDR2 YNFKEQ. The CDR3 totals 15 residues. DNA of the CDR3: TGTGCCAGCAGCAGCGGACTAGTCGGCACAGATACGCAGTATTTT. Its protein product is CASSSGLVGTDTQYF.

The genes are TRBV24-1 and TRBJ2-1; no clear D gene. The CDR3 runs to 13 residues. With 4 bases removed from V and 7 bases from J, the gap between germline ends came to 10 bases. Germline CDR1 KGHDR, CDR2 SFDVKD. This CDR3 is CATSERLSNEQFF. For the CDR3, the DNA is TGTGCCACCAGTGAGCGGTTATCTAATGAGCAGTTCTTC.

In this sample, this clonotype turned up a few times. The chain uses TRBV5-4 and TRBJ2-3, with D possibly TRBD2 on 6 matching bases. The CDR3 extends over 16 amino acids. Germline V CDR1 and CDR2: SGHNT, YYREEE (reference sequence). Trimming took off 0 bases at V and 1 base at J, with 12 bases between the two ends. The CDR3 sequence: CASSLVVGGRTDTQYF. CDR3 nucleotides: TGTGCCAGCAGCTTGGTTGTGGGGGGACGCACAGATACGCAGTATTTT.

This clonotype was found a few times. The chain joins TRBV12-3 or TRBV12-4 to TRBJ2-1; D is unclear. V lost 4 bases and J lost 4, with 8 bases in between. This CDR3 is built from 13 residues. CDR3 DNA: TGTGCCAGCAGTTCCAGTACTTACAATGAGCAGTTCTTC. Its translation is CASSSSTYNEQFF.